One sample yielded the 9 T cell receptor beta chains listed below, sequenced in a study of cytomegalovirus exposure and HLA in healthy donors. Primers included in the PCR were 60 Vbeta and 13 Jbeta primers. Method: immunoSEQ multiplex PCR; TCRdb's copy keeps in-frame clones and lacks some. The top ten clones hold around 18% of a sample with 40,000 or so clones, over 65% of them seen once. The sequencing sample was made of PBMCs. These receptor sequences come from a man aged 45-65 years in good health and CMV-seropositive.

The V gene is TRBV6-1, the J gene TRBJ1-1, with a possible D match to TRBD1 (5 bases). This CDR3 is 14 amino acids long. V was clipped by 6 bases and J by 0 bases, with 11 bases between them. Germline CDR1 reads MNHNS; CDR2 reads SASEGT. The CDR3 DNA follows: TGTGCCAGCAGCATCGACAGCATGAACACTGAAGCTTTCTTT. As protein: CASSIDSMNTEAFF.

CDR3 sequence (DNA): TGCGCCAGCAGCTCCTTTGGACAGGGCGGCGAGCAGTACTTC. Amino acids: CASSSFGQGGEQYF. The rearrangement uses TRBV5-1 and TRBJ2-7, with 8 bases matching TRBD1. Looked up from germline, CDR1 is SGHRS and CDR2 is YFSETQ. This CDR3 comprises 14 residues. Losses at the gene ends were 3 bases for V and 6 bases for J; bases not matched to a gene: 8.

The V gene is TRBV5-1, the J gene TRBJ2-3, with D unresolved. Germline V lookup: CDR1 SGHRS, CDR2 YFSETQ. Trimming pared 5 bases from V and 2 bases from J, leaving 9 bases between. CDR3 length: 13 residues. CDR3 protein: CASRYDITDTQYF. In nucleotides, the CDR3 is TGCGCCAGCAGATACGACATCACAGATACGCAGTATTTT.

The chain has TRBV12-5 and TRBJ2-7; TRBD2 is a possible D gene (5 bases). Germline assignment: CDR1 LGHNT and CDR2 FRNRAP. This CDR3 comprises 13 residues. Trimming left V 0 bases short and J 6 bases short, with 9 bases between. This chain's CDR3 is CASGLVSGGEQYF. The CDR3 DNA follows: TGTGCTAGTGGTTTGGTAAGTGGAGGCGAGCAGTACTTC. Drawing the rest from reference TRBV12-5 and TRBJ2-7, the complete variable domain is DARVTQTPRHKVTEMGQEVTMRCQPILGHNTVFWYRQTMMQGLELLAYFRNRAPLDDSGMPKDRFSAEMPDATLATLKIQPSEPRDSAVYFCASGLVSGGEQYFGPGTRLTVT.

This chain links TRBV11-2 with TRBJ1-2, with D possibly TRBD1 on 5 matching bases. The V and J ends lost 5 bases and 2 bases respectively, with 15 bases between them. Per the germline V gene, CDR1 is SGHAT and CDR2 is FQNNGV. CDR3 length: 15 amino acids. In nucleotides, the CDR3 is TGTGCCAGCAGCACCCCGGACACTTACAACTATGGCTACACCTTC. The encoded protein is CASSTPDTYNYGYTF.

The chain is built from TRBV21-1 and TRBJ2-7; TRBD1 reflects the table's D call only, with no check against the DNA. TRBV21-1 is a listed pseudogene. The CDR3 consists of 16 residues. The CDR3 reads CASSKVGQDRHYEQYF. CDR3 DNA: TGTGCCAGCAGCAAAGTCGGCCAGGACAGGCACTACGAGCAGTACTTC.

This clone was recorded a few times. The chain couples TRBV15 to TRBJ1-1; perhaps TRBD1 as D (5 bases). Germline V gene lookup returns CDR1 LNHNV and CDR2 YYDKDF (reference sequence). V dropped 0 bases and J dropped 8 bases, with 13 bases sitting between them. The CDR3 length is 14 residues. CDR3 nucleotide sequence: TGTGCCACCAGCAGAGATCCGGCAGGGTCGGAAGCTTTCTTT. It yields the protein CATSRDPAGSEAFF.

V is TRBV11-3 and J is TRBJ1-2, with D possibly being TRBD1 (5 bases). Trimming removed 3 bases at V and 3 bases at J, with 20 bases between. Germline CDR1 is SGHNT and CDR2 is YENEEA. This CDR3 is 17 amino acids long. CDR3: CASSFSSGLLNDYGYTF. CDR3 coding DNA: TGTGCCAGCAGCTTTTCCTCGGGACTGCTGAATGACTATGGCTACACCTTC.

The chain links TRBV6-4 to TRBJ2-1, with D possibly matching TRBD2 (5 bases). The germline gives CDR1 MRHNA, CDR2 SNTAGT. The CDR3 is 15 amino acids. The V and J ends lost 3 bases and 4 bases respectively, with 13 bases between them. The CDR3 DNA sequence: TGTGCCAGCAGTGAAGGCGGACTTTATTACAATGAGCAGTTCTTC. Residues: CASSEGGLYYNEQFF.